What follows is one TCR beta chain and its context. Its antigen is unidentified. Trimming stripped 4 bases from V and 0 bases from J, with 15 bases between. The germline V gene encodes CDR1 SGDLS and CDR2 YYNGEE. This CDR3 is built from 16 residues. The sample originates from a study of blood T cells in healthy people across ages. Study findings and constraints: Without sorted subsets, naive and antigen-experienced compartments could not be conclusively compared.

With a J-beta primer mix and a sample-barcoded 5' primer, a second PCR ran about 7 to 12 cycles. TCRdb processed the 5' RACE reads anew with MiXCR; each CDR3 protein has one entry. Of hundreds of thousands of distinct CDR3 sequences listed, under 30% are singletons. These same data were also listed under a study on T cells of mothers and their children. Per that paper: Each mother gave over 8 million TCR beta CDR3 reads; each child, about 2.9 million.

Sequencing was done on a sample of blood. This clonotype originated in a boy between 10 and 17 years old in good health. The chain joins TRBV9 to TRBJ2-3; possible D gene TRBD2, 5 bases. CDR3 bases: TGTGCCAGCAGCCCGGAGATAGCGAGAAGCACAGATACGCAGTATTTT. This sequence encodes CASSPEIARSTDTQYF.